One TCR beta chain is described in this entry. The antigen it binds to is not known. No much larger clone exists at a distance of one base, and base qualities are not known. CDR1 and CDR2 (MNHEY, SMNVEV) derive from the germline V gene (reference sequence). From the cysteine through the phenylalanine, the CDR3 covers 18 amino acids. Just CDR3 DNA is preserved here, 54 bases in frame from base 1. The germline V and J ends show losses of 5 bases and 0 bases respectively, and no gene match explains 14 bases of the junction. This entry belongs to a study of shared clonotypes between healthy human individuals (TCRdb year 2020). Regarding the study in general: The cohort included three men and a couple of women between 18 and 49 years of age. For each donor, three plates each were used for CD4 naive and CD4 memory, two plates were used for CD8 naive, and one plate was used for CD8 memory. To increase sequencing depth and limit assay-specific biases, different laboratories used diverse techniques to prepare libraries and sequence TCR repertoires. Between about 0.94 and 8.9 billion PBMCs per donor were obtained by leukapheresis. Blood TCR repertoires of a handful of healthy adults were deeply sequenced to estimate repertoire size and the extent of clonotype sharing between individuals.

Healthy HIV-negative adults with no recently reported acute infections or vaccinations were included as donors. Only Caucasian adults living in Nashville, Tennessee, USA were represented among the donors. CD4+ T cells were enriched by magnetic negative selection; naive cells were then positively selected on CD45RA, and the negative fraction formed the memory subset. Blood was obtained by leukapheresis, after which PBMCs were separated by Ficoll-Histopaque density gradient centrifugation and cryopreserved in liquid nitrogen vapor phase. Purity and quantity of every magnetically sorted T cell population were checked by analytical flow cytometry. Each sorted fraction had its genomic DNA isolated and then quantified by UV absorbance on a Nanodrop 2000c. TCR CDR3 regions were amplified from genomic DNA by multiplex PCR using the deep immunoSEQ assay. Extracted genomic DNA from each cell subset was spread evenly across all wells of several immunoSEQ 96-well plates, with each plate serving as a replicate. Each replicate PCR for sorted subsets received about 200 ng genomic DNA, equal to roughly 29,000 T cell genomes. Purified libraries were quantified with a Qubit 3.0 fluorometer, sized on a Bioanalyzer 2100, and re-quantified with the KAPA Library Quantification kit. Each immunoSEQ 96-well plate was sequenced on its own single-read 150-cycle Illumina NextSeq 550 flow cell. As for the original processing: Because only junctional sequences without quality scores were contained in the immunoSEQ output, filtering matching that applied to full-length reads could not be performed. Sequences were annotated with PyIR, a Python wrapper for IgBLAST v1.9, and V/J genes and CDR3 were assigned using IMGT germline references. Any read was removed if the V/J assignment was weak (E-value above 1e-6), the CDR3 was missing, or the read contained stop codons, out-of-frame junctions, or ambiguous translated residues. V3J clonotypes were defined as sequences sharing an identical inferred V gene, J gene, and CDR3 amino acid sequence. The percentage overlap between two repertoires was calculated by dividing the number of shared unique clonotypes by the size of the smaller repertoire. Richness of each repertoire was evaluated using RTK rarefaction, the Chao1 estimator, and Recon v2.1 estimates of unobserved clonotypes. For all TCRbeta clonotypes obtained by the gDNA method from four donors, generation probabilities were computed with OLGA. The table was pulled from immuneACCESS by TCRdb, which kept in-frame rearrangements only. Such tables lose some clones; where checked, under half of the loss comes from unresolved V genes, and the rest has no known cause. From that table come the V and J calls and clone size; the DNA was used to work out D and trimming. Present in this sample are 2 million to 3 million clones, approximately 93% of which were seen just once. The biggest ten clones account for around 0.4% of the sample.

Points the paper makes about the study in general: Because the study included only a small number of donors, the genetic and exposure-history diversity represented was limited. When a few donors were compared, the shared fraction of clonotypes was around 5% for naive CD4, around 3.5% for naive CD8, 2.3% for memory CD4, and less than 0.45% for memory CD8. Naive subsets generally had larger estimated clonotype richness than memory subsets did. Higher generation probabilities were observed for clonotypes shared by all four sorted-subset donors than for non-shared clonotypes. Only blood was sampled, and tissue TCR repertoires likely differ from those in blood. Pairwise subsampling led to the expectation that sequencing depth would affect the degree of clonotype sharing among donors. Even with the large sequencing depth, rarefaction of the sorted-subset datasets indicated that sequencing was incomplete.

Recombination linked TRBV27 to TRBJ2-7, with 9 bases matching TRBD2. Sequences were obtained from naive CD4+ T cells from PBMCs. Per the publication, the cell subset or site label means: CD45RA+ positively selected. The receptor was isolated from a man younger than 30 in good health. Some clones in this sample may be carry-over from other donors' samples. Here is the DNA: TGTGCCAGCAGTCCAACCCGTGGACTAGCGTTTAGCTCCTACGAGCAGTACTTC. This encodes CASSPTRGLAFSSYEQYF.